The 30 T cell receptor beta chains below were found in one sample sequenced in a study of blood T cells in healthy people across ages. The use of a sample-barcoded 5' primer and a J-beta primer mix characterized a second PCR of roughly 6 to 11 cycles. TCRdb recomputed calls from the 5' RACE reads with MiXCR, one row per CDR3 protein. The table includes about 1 million distinct CDR3 sequences, 25% detected once. This sample also belongs to another study, concerning T cells of mothers and their children.

The sample taken for sequencing was blood. The receptors derive from a girl under 10 years old in good health.

The V and J genes are TRBV29-1 and TRBJ2-7; D may be TRBD2 (5 bases). The V and J ends lost 4 bases and 2 bases respectively, with 15 bases between them. From germline, CDR1 is SQVTM and CDR2 ANQGSEA. The CDR3 loop spans 14 amino acids. The CDR3 reads CSVVLGSMAYEQYF. Written as DNA, the CDR3 is TGCAGCGTTGTCCTTGGGAGTATGGCCTACGAGCAGTACTTC.

The chain has TRBV7-6 and TRBJ2-3, with TRBD1 matching 7 bases. There are 17 residues in the CDR3. V lost 5 bases to trimming and J lost 0 bases; unmatched junction nucleotides: 11. Germline V gene sequence: CDR1 SGHVS, CDR2 FNYEAQ. The CDR3 bases are TGTGCCAGCAGCCCAAGCCCCGGGACAGAAAGCACAGATACGCAGTATTTT. Translated: CASSPSPGTESTDTQYF.

This clonotype appeared a few times. The chain joins TRBV12-3 or TRBV12-4 to TRBJ1-2, with D unresolved. Trimming left V 6 bases short and J 4 bases short, with 9 bases between. The CDR3 extends over 12 amino acids. The CDR3: CASRLEGYGYTF. The DNA for the CDR3 is TGTGCCAGCAGGCTGGAGGGCTATGGCTACACCTTC.

The chain links TRBV20-1 to TRBJ2-5; TRBD2 matches 7 bases. There are 13 residues in the CDR3. Germline V gene lookup returns CDR1 DFQATT and CDR2 SNEGSKA (reference sequence). The trim removed 3 bases at V and 2 bases at J, leaving 3 bases unmatched. DNA of the CDR3: TGCAGTGCTAGGCGGGGGTTACAAGAGACCCAGTACTTC. It translates to CSARRGLQETQYF.

The genes are TRBV7-9 and TRBJ1-4; no clear D. With 7 bases removed from V and 4 bases from J, the gap between germline ends came to 13 bases. The CDR3 extends over 14 amino acids. Germline assignment: CDR1 SEHNR and CDR2 FQNEAQ (reference sequence). CDR3 residues: CASTARANNEKLFF. The CDR3 DNA sequence: TGTGCCAGCACCGCACGGGCCAATAATGAAAAACTGTTTTTT.

There are a few counts of this clonotype. The J gene is TRBJ1-5, the V gene TRBV12-3 or TRBV12-4; no definite D call. Trimming took off 0 bases at V and 0 bases at J, with 9 bases between the two ends. The CDR3 sequence is 16 residues long. DNA for the CDR3: TGTGCCAGCAGTTTAGCGCTCGGCAGTAGCAATCAGCCCCAGCATTTT. It codes for CASSLALGSSNQPQHF.

The gene calls are TRBV12-3 or TRBV12-4 and TRBJ2-7, with unresolved D. Trimming pared 0 bases from V and 5 bases from J, leaving 11 bases between. The CDR3 covers 14 residues. In DNA, the CDR3 is TGTGCCAGCAGTTTAGCAGTCCGAGTACACGAGCAGTACTTC. It is translated as CASSLAVRVHEQYF.

The chain combines TRBV20-1 with TRBJ1-2, with D tentatively TRBD1 (5 bases). The V end lost 3 bases, the J end lost 8 bases, and 19 bases lay between the germline ends. CDR3 length: 14 amino acids. Germline V gene sequence: CDR1 DFQATT, CDR2 SNEGSKA (reference sequence). The DNA for the CDR3 is TGCAGTGCTAGTAGGGTAACGACAGATCGGGGCTACACCTTC. It encodes CSASRVTTDRGYTF.

CDR3 in amino acids: CASSSLLVTGELFF. The CDR3 region has the DNA TGTGCCAGCAGTTCCCTCCTAGTTACCGGGGAGCTGTTTTTT. The J gene is TRBJ2-2, the V gene TRBV12-3 or TRBV12-4, with D uncertain. Trimming took 4 bases from V and 5 from J, leaving 11 bases between them. The CDR3 runs 14 residues.

In this sample, this clonotype turned up a few times. The genes are TRBV11-2 and TRBJ2-4, with D perhaps TRBD1 or TRBD2 (5 bases each). This CDR3 is built from 13 residues. V lost 5 bases and J 6 bases, leaving 11 bases between the germline ends. Germline CDR1 is SGHAT and CDR2 is FQNNGV. In nucleotides, the CDR3 is TGTGCCAGCAGCCCGACAGAGGGAAACATTCAGTACTTC. It codes for CASSPTEGNIQYF.

This clonotype was detected ten times or more. CDR3 amino acids: CASSSTGRRTGETQYF. In DNA, the CDR3 is TGCGCCAGCAGCTCCACGGGACGGAGGACCGGGGAGACCCAGTACTTC. The chain links TRBV5-1 to TRBJ2-5, with D tentatively TRBD1 or TRBD2 (5 bases each). V shed 3 bases and J shed 5 bases, with 20 bases lying between them. CDR1 and CDR2 from the germline V gene are SGHRS and YFSETQ. This CDR3 region has 16 residues.

The chain recombines TRBV20-1 with TRBJ1-5; TRBD1 matches 9 bases. The ends lost 5 bases at V and 2 bases at J; junction bases unmatched: 4. Germline V gene lookup returns CDR1 DFQATT and CDR2 SNEGSKA (reference sequence). This CDR3 is built from 14 residues. CDR3 in amino acids: CSAGTGLGNQPQHF. CDR3 sequence (DNA): TGCAGTGCTGGGACAGGGCTAGGCAATCAGCCCCAGCATTTT.

The chain employs TRBV13 and TRBJ2-1; a weak D match, TRBD2 (5 bases). The CDR3 has 16 amino acids. The germline V gene has CDR1 PRHDT and CDR2 FYEKMQ (reference sequence). The V end lost 3 bases, the J end lost 3 bases, and 15 bases lay between the germline ends. CDR3 in DNA: TGTGCCAGCAGCTTCCCGAGAGGGCCATTCTACAATGAGCAGTTCTTC. It translates to CASSFPRGPFYNEQFF.

The chain joins TRBV12-3 or TRBV12-4 to TRBJ1-5; maybe TRBD1 (6 bases). Between the trimmed V and J ends, which lost 7 bases and 0 bases, there was a span of 13 bases. The CDR3 spans 15 residues. CDR3 bases: TGTGCCAGCAACCCGGACAGTTATAGCAATCAGCCCCAGCATTTT. Translation gives CASNPDSYSNQPQHF.

This clonotype turned up a few times. The CDR3 is CASSLLSYSNQPQHF. The CDR3 DNA follows: TGTGCCAGCAGTTTACTGAGCTATAGCAATCAGCCCCAGCATTTT. V is TRBV27 and J is TRBJ1-5; D is ambiguous. The germline CDR1 and CDR2 sequences are MNHEY and SMNVEV (reference sequence). The V end lost 2 bases, the J end lost 0 bases, and 8 bases lay between the germline ends. The CDR3 covers 15 residues.

The rearrangement links TRBV29-1 to TRBJ2-3; 7 bases align to TRBD2. Germline V gene data show CDR1 as SQVTM and CDR2 as ANQGSEA. The CDR3 extends over 14 amino acids. With V trimmed by 5 bases and J by 3 bases, 8 bases remained unmatched. The CDR3 DNA follows: TGCAGCGTTCTTCCGGCGGGAGTAACAGATACGCAGTATTTT. As protein: CSVLPAGVTDTQYF.

V is TRBV7-2 and J is TRBJ2-1; 7 nucleotides agree with TRBD1. Germline values: CDR1 SGHTA, CDR2 FQGNSA. CDR3 length: 15 amino acids. V was pared by 3 bases and J by 8 bases, with 10 bases of the junction left unmatched. The CDR3 here is CASSFGTEVNYEQFF. As DNA, the CDR3 is TGTGCCAGCAGCTTCGGGACAGAAGTCAATTATGAGCAGTTCTTC.

This chain joins TRBV9 and TRBJ2-7, with D maybe TRBD2 (6 bases). The CDR3 has 14 residues. Per germline, CDR1 SGDLS and CDR2 YYNGEE. Trimming took off 3 bases at V and 3 bases at J, with 13 bases between the two ends. CDR3 in amino acids: CASSGDFGGYEQYF. The CDR3 coding sequence is TGTGCCAGCAGCGGGGACTTCGGGGGCTACGAGCAGTACTTC.

CDR3 loop: CSVETGKVANTGELFF. The CDR3 DNA is TGCAGCGTTGAGACAGGGAAGGTTGCGAACACCGGGGAGCTGTTTTTT. The genes are TRBV29-1 and TRBJ2-2; 7 positions match TRBD1. V dropped 3 bases and J dropped 0; count of bases not matched to a gene: 7. CDR1 SQVTM and CDR2 ANQGSEA come from the germline V gene. The CDR3 contains 16 residues.

The chain links TRBV20-1 to TRBJ2-5; the match to TRBD2 covers 8 bases. V shed 1 base and J 4 bases; nucleotides not matched to a gene: 5. In germline, CDR1 is DFQATT, CDR2 SNEGSKA (reference sequence). CDR3 length: 14 residues. The CDR3 DNA reads as TGCAGTGCTAGAGCTTTACGGGAGGGAGAGACCCAGTACTTC. Residues: CSARALREGETQYF.

The chain links TRBV25-1 to TRBJ2-7; 11 positions agree with TRBD2. CDR1 MGHDK and CDR2 SYGVNS come from the germline V gene. The J segment lost 7 bases and the V segment lost 3 bases, leaving 5 bases of the junction unmatched. The CDR3 consists of 14 residues. Here the CDR3 DNA reads TGTGCCAGCAGTGAGACTAGCGGGATTGAAGAGCAGTACTTC. Its protein product is CASSETSGIEEQYF.

This clonotype was seen more than once but under ten times. It is likely a read error, because the conserved phenylalanine at the end of the CDR3 is missing. The gene calls are TRBV25-1 and TRBJ2-7; TRBD2 might be the D (5 bases). This CDR3 has 13 amino acids. Trimming removed 4 bases at V and 6 bases at J, with 13 bases between. Germline CDR1 MGHDK, CDR2 SYGVNS. The CDR3 sequence: CASSVSGGGEQYL. The CDR3 DNA sequence: TGTGCCAGCAGTGTATCGGGTGGAGGCGAGCAGTACCTC.

V is TRBV29-1 and J is TRBJ2-3, with D maybe TRBD2 (5 bases). Trimming took off 2 bases at V and 4 bases at J, with 13 bases between the two ends. This CDR3 has 14 residues. CDR1 and CDR2 (germline): SQVTM, ANQGSEA. The CDR3 loop reads CSVEPPVEADTQYF. CDR3 bases: TGCAGCGTTGAACCGCCGGTGGAGGCAGATACGCAGTATTTT.

This clonotype came up a few times. The V gene is TRBV18, the J gene TRBJ2-4; D gene ambiguous. V dropped 0 bases and J dropped 0 bases, with 12 bases sitting between them. The CDR3 is 17 residues long. The germline gives CDR1 KGHSH, CDR2 LQKENI. CDR3 sequence reads: CASSPPARFLAKNIQYF. The DNA of the CDR3 is TGTGCCAGCTCACCACCGGCCAGATTTTTAGCCAAAAACATTCAGTACTTC. The variable domain in full, completed from reference TRBV18 and TRBJ2-4, reads NAGVMQNPRHLVRRRGQEARLRCSPMKGHSHVYWYRQLPEEGLKFMVYLQKENIIDESGMPKERFSAEFPKEGPSILRIQQVVRGDSAAYFCASSPPARFLAKNIQYFGAGTRLSVL.

This clonotype was found a few times. The junction and the germline gene differ at one end; a read error may be behind it. The chain couples TRBV6-2 or TRBV6-3 to TRBJ1-2; D gene unclear. The germline V gene has CDR1 MNHEY and CDR2 SVGEGT. This CDR3 region has 15 residues. The CDR3 sequence: CASSGRVPPAEGYTF. CDR3 bases: TGTGCCAGCAGTGGTCGAGTTCCGCCGGCTGAGGGCTACACCTTT.

Details on this clonotype: This CDR3 is missing its conserved last phenylalanine or tryptophan, likely due to a read error. The V and J genes are TRBV10-3 and TRBJ2-5, with 9 bases lining up with TRBD1. This CDR3 is built from 15 residues. J was trimmed by 1 base and V by 4 bases; bases with no gene match: 4. Germline V CDR1 and CDR2: ENHRY, SYGVKD. The CDR3 here is CAISVEGQGQETQYL. For the CDR3, the DNA is TGTGCCATCAGTGTGGAGGGACAGGGCCAAGAGACCCAGTACCTC.

This clonotype was recorded a few times. V usage is TRBV18 and J usage is TRBJ2-4; maybe TRBD1 (6 bases). Trimming cost V 6 bases and J 0 bases, with 12 bases left between them. This CDR3 has 15 residues. CDR1 is KGHSH and CDR2 is LQKENI in the germline V gene. DNA for the CDR3: TGTGCCAGCTCTGCCCCAGGGGAAGCCAAAAACATTCAGTACTTC. Translating gives CASSAPGEAKNIQYF. The complete variable domain, with remaining parts taken from reference TRBV18 and TRBJ2-4, reads NAGVMQNPRHLVRRRGQEARLRCSPMKGHSHVYWYRQLPEEGLKFMVYLQKENIIDESGMPKERFSAEFPKEGPSILRIQQVVRGDSAAYFCASSAPGEAKNIQYFGAGTRLSVL.

This clonotype was seen more than once but under ten times. This chain connects TRBV6-2 or TRBV6-3 to TRBJ2-5, with 7 bases matching TRBD1. The J call may not be correct, given that the DNA end is closer to TRBJ2-7. Germline CDR1 is MNHEY and CDR2 is SVGEGT. The CDR3 sequence is 15 residues long. As DNA, the CDR3 is TGTGCCAGCAGCTCATTGCCGACAGGGTCCCACGAGCAGTACTTC. Protein sequence: CASSSLPTGSHEQYF.

J is TRBJ2-5 and V is TRBV27, with 7 bases fitting TRBD2. The J call may be incorrect, as the DNA end agrees better with TRBJ2-7. The germline gives CDR1 MNHEY, CDR2 SMNVEV (reference sequence). The CDR3 runs to 16 residues. This chain's CDR3 is CASRTAGSGIAYEQYF. As DNA, the CDR3 is TGTGCCAGCAGGACAGCGGGCAGCGGGATTGCCTACGAGCAGTACTTC.

CDR3 in DNA: TGCAGCGTCCGAAGGGGGACTGGTGGCTACACCTTC. It codes for CSVRRGTGGYTF. V and J are TRBV29-1 and TRBJ1-2; D perhaps matches TRBD1 (6 bases). The V and J ends lost 6 bases and 7 bases respectively, with 15 bases between them. Looked up from germline, CDR1 is SQVTM and CDR2 is ANQGSEA. The CDR3 is made up of 12 amino acids.